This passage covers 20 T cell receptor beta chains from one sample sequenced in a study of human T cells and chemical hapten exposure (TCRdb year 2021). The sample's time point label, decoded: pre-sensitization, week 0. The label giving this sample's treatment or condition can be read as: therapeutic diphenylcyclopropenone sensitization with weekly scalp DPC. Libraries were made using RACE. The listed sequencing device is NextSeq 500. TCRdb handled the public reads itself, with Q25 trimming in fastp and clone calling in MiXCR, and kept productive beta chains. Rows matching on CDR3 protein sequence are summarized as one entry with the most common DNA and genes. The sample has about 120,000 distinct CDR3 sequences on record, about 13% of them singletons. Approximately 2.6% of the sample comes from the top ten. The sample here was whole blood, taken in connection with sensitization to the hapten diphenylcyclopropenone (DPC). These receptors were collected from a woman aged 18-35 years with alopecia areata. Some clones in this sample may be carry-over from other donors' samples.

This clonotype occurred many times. CDR3 DNA sequence: TGCAGCGTTACTTACCCCACCGGGGAGCTGTTTTTT. This sequence encodes CSVTYPTGELFF. V usage is TRBV29-1 and J usage is TRBJ2-2, with unresolved D. The CDR3 is made up of 12 amino acids. Germline CDR1 and CDR2: SQVTM and ANQGSEA. V lost 5 bases and J lost 4, with 8 bases in between.

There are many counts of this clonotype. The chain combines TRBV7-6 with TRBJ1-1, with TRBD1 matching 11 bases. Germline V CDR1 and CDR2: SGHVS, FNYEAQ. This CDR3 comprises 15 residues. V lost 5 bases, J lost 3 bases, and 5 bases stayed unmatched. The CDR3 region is CASSKGQGVDTEAFF. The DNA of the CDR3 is TGTGCCAGCAGCAAGGGACAGGGGGTTGACACTGAAGCTTTCTTT.

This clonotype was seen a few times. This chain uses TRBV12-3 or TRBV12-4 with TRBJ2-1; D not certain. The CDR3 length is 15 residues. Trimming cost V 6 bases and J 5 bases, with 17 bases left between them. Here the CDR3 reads CASRLHLLENNEQFF. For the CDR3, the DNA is TGTGCCAGCAGATTACATCTGTTGGAGAACAATGAGCAGTTCTTC.

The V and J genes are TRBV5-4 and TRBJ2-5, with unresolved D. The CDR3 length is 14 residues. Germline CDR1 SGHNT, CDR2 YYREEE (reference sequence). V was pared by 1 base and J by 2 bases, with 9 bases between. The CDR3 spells CASSLPTRQETQYF. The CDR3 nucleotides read TGTGCCAGCAGCTTGCCGACCCGGCAAGAGACCCAGTACTTC.

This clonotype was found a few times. CDR3: CASSWREPEQFF. For the CDR3, the DNA is TGTGCCAGCAGCTGGCGGGAACCCGAGCAGTTCTTC. The chain joins TRBV7-9 to TRBJ2-1; perhaps TRBD2 as D (6 bases). Trimming removed 4 bases at V and 10 bases at J, with 11 bases between. The CDR3 length is 12 residues. Looked up from germline, CDR1 is SEHNR and CDR2 is FQNEAQ (reference sequence).

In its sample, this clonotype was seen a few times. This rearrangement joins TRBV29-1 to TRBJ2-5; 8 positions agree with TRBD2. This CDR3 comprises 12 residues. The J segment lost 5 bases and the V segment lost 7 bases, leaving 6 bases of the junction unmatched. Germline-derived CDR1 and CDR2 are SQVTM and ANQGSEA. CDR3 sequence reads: CSGIPGGETQYF. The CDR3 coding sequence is TGCAGCGGTATACCGGGAGGGGAGACCCAGTACTTC.

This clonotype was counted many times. The CDR3 DNA follows: TGTGCCAGCAGTTACGGGACAGGGACTGGAAACACCATATATTTT. Its translation: CASSYGTGTGNTIYF. J is TRBJ1-3 and V is TRBV6-2 or TRBV6-3; TRBD1 aligns across 9 bases. This CDR3 is built from 15 residues. CDR1 and CDR2 (germline): MNHEY, SVGEGT. Trimming cost V 2 bases and J 2 bases; bases outside gene matches: 1.

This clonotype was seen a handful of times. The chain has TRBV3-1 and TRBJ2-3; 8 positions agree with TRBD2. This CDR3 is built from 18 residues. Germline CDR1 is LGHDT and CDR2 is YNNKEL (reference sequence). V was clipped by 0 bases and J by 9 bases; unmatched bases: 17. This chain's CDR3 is CASSQDPSGAGVPLTQYF. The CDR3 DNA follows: TGTGCCAGCAGCCAAGACCCCTCGGGAGCGGGGGTCCCACTAACGCAGTATTTT.

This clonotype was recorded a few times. CDR3 nucleotides: TGTGCCAGCAGCTTAGCAGTAGGAGTCCCCCTAGAGACCCAGTACTTC. It is translated as CASSLAVGVPLETQYF. This chain joins TRBV7-6 and TRBJ2-5; D call uncertain. This CDR3 contains 16 residues. V was pared by 0 bases and J by 4 bases, with 15 bases between. Germline CDR1 SGHVS, CDR2 FNYEAQ.

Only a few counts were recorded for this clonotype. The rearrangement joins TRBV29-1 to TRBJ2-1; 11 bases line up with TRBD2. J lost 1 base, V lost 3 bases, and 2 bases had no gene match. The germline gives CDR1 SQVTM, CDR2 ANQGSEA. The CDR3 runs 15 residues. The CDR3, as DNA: TGCAGCGTTGATTCTAGCGGGGGGTCCTACAATGAGCAGTTCTTC. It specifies CSVDSSGGSYNEQFF.

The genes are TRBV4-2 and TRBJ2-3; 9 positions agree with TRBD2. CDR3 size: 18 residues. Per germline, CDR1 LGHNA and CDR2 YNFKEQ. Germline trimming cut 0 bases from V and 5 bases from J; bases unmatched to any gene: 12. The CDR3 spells CASSQEVAAGGPGDTQYF. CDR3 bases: TGTGCCAGCAGCCAAGAAGTGGCAGCGGGGGGCCCGGGAGATACGCAGTATTTT.

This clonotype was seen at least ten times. CDR3 nucleotides: TGCAGTGCTAGAGATCAACAGGGGGCCAAAGAGACCCAGTACTTC. Protein sequence: CSARDQQGAKETQYF. The chain couples TRBV20-1 to TRBJ2-5; 9 nucleotides align to TRBD1. This CDR3 has 15 amino acids. Germline CDR1 is DFQATT and CDR2 is SNEGSKA (reference sequence). The V segment lost 0 bases and the J segment 3 bases; nucleotides outside the gene matches: 5.

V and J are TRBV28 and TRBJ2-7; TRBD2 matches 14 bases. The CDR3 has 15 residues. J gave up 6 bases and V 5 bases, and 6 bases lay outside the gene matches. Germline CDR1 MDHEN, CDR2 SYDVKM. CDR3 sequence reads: CASSTSGTSGGEQYF. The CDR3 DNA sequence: TGTGCCAGCAGTACCTCCGGGACTAGCGGGGGCGAGCAGTACTTC. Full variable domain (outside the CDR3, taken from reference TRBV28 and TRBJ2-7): DVKVTQSSRYLVKRTGEKVFLECVQDMDHENMFWYRQDPGLGLRLIYFSYDVKMKEKGDIPEGYSVSREKKERFSLILESASTNQTSMYLCASSTSGTSGGEQYFGPGTRLTVT.

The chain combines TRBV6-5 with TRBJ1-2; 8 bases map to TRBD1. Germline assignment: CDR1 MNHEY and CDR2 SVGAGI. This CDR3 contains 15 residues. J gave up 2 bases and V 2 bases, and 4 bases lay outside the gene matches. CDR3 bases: TGTGCCAGCAGTTACAACAGGGGGTTCAACTATGGCTACACCTTC. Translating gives CASSYNRGFNYGYTF.

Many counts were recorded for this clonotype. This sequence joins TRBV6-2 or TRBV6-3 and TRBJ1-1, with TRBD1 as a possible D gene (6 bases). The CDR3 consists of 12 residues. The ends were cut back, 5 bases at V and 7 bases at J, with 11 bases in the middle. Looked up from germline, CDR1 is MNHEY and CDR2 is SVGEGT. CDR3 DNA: TGTGCCAGCAGTCAAGGACAGATTGAAGCTTTCTTT. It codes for CASSQGQIEAFF.

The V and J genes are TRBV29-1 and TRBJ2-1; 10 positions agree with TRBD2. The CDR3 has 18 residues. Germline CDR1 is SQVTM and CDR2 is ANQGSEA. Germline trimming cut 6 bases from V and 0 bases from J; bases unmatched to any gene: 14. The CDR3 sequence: CSVLTGLARPSSYNEQFF. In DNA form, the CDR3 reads TGCAGCGTCCTGACGGGACTAGCGAGACCCAGCTCCTACAATGAGCAGTTCTTC.

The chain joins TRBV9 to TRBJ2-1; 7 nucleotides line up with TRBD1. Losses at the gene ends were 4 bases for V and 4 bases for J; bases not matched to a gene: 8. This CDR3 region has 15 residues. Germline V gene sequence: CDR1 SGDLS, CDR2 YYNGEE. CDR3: CASSTRPGQYNEQFF. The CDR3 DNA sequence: TGTGCCAGCAGCACCCGACCGGGACAGTACAATGAGCAGTTCTTC.

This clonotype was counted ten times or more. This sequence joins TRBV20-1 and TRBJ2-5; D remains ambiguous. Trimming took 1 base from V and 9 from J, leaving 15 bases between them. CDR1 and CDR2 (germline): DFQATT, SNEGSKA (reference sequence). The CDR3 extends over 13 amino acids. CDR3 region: CSARVKPWAAQYF. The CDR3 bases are TGCAGTGCTAGAGTGAAGCCCTGGGCTGCCCAGTACTTC.

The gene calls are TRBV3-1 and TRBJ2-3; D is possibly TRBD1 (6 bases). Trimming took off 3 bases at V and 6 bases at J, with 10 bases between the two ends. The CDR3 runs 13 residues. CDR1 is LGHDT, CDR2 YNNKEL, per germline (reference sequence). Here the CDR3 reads CASSHSGVDTQYF. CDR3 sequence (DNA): TGTGCCAGCAGCCATTCAGGGGTCGATACGCAGTATTTT.

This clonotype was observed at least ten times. CDR3 amino acids: CASTNFGTGAGRGEQYF. Written as DNA, the CDR3 is TGTGCCAGCACCAATTTTGGGACCGGGGCAGGGAGAGGCGAGCAGTACTTC. The rearrangement joins TRBV28 to TRBJ2-7; tentatively, D is TRBD1 or TRBD2 (5 bases each). This CDR3 is built from 17 residues. Germline V lookup: CDR1 MDHEN, CDR2 SYDVKM. The germline V and J ends were trimmed by 7 bases and 6 bases, with 28 bases remaining between them.